The 17 T cell receptor beta chains presented below share a single source sample, sequenced in a study of T cell changes during pregnancy in multiple sclerosis (dated by TCRdb to about 2019). The library was obtained by the immunoSEQ multiplex PCR assay. TCRdb re-hosts the immuneACCESS table, in-frame sequences only. Its copies lack some clones; in the studies checked, an unresolved V gene accounts for under half of them, and the cause for the rest is not known. Counted in this sample were some 60,000 clones; 80% to 90% of them appeared once. About 5% of the sample goes to the ten largest clones. The sample comprised peripheral blood from another person, used as feeder cells. All receptors derive from a human donor whose cells served as feeder cells for cultures in a pregnancy study.

The genes are TRBV29-1 and TRBJ2-6, with D perhaps TRBD1 (5 bases). V was shortened by 3 bases and J by 0 bases, with 12 bases between the two germline ends. CDR3 length equals 16 residues. Germline-derived CDR1 and CDR2 are SQVTM and ANQGSEA. CDR3 coding DNA: TGCAGCGTTGACCTCGAGACAGACTCTGGGGCCAACGTCCTGACTTTC. Amino acids: CSVDLETDSGANVLTF.

V gene TRBV7-3 combines with J gene TRBJ2-1, with TRBD1 as a possible D gene (5 bases). Per the germline V gene, CDR1 is SGHTA and CDR2 is FQGTGA. This CDR3 is 16 amino acids long. The V and J ends lost 2 bases and 0 bases respectively, with 11 bases between them. The chain's CDR3 is CASSLDSSFSYNEQFF. For the CDR3, the DNA is TGTGCCAGCAGCTTAGACAGTTCCTTCTCCTACAATGAGCAGTTCTTC. The variable domain in full, with the rest retrieved from reference TRBV7-3 and TRBJ2-1, is GAGVSQTPSNKVTEKGKYVELRCDPISGHTALYWYRQSLGQGPEFLIYFQGTGAADDSGLPNDRFFAVRPEGSVSTLKIQRTERGDSAVYLCASSLDSSFSYNEQFFGPGTRLTVL.

For the CDR3, the DNA is TGTGCCAGCAGCTCCGGGACTAGCAACGCCGATGAGCAGTTCTTC. It is translated as CASSSGTSNADEQFF. The chain joins TRBV7-9 to TRBJ2-1, with 9 bases fitting TRBD2. CDR1 and CDR2 from the germline V gene are SEHNR and FQNEAQ (reference sequence). This CDR3 spans 15 amino acids. The junction had 9 bases not matched to a gene; V was cut back by 4 bases and J by 8 bases.

The chain employs TRBV27 and TRBJ1-5; 9 nucleotides agree with TRBD1. In germline, CDR1 is MNHEY, CDR2 SMNVEV (reference sequence). V trimming: 3 bases; J trimming: 7 bases; junction bases outside the gene matches: 7. The length of the CDR3 is 15 residues. CDR3 protein: CASSFRGQGVQPQHF. The CDR3 nucleotides read TGTGCCAGCAGTTTCAGGGGACAGGGCGTGCAGCCCCAGCATTTT.

The sample holds a few counts of this clone. The chain carries TRBV4-3 and TRBJ2-7; D is perhaps TRBD2 (5 bases). The CDR3 totals 13 residues. The ends were cut back, 0 bases at V and 3 bases at J, with 6 bases in the middle. The germline V gene encodes CDR1 LGHNA and CDR2 YSLEER. The CDR3: CASSQDRDYEQYF. The CDR3 DNA reads TGCGCCAGCAGCCAAGACCGGGACTACGAGCAGTACTTC.

The count of this clone is one. The V gene is TRBV2, the J gene TRBJ1-3, with D possibly TRBD1 on 5 matching bases. V lost 9 bases, J lost 4 bases, and 16 bases lay in between. CDR1 and CDR2 (germline): SNHLY, FYNNEI. The CDR3 is 14 residues long. The CDR3 nucleotides are TGTGCCAGTACTGAACAGGCAAAGGGAAACACCATATATTTT. Its translation: CASTEQAKGNTIYF.

This sequence joins TRBV9 and TRBJ1-3; D is unclear. With 0 bases removed from V and 0 bases from J, the gap between germline ends came to 4 bases. Germline V gene data show CDR1 as SGDLS and CDR2 as YYNGEE. This CDR3 region has 14 residues. In nucleotides, the CDR3 is TGTGCCAGCAGCGTAGAGTTCTCTGGAAACACCATATATTTT. This encodes CASSVEFSGNTIYF.

This sequence joins TRBV7-9 and TRBJ1-4; TRBD1 aligns across 7 bases. CDR3 size: 15 residues. Unmatched junction bases numbered 10, after V lost 5 bases and J lost 7 bases. CDR1 SEHNR and CDR2 FQNEAQ come from the germline V gene (reference sequence). The CDR3 DNA reads as TGTGCCAGCAGCCCGGGACAGTCGAATAGTGAAAAACTGTTTTTT. It encodes CASSPGQSNSEKLFF.

This chain links TRBV11-2 with TRBJ2-5, with TRBD1 matching over 9 bases. Unmatched junction bases numbered 9, after V lost 5 bases and J lost 5 bases. Germline V gene lookup returns CDR1 SGHAT and CDR2 FQNNGV. This CDR3 comprises 15 residues. CDR3 in amino acids: CASSTGGTGQETQYF. DNA for the CDR3: TGTGCCAGCAGCACCGGCGGGACAGGGCAGGAGACCCAGTACTTC. The entire variable domain, with the rest obtained from reference TRBV11-2 and TRBJ2-5, is as follows: EAGVAQSPRYKIIEKRQSVAFWCNPISGHATLYWYQQILGQGPKLLIQFQNNGVVDDSQLPKDRFSAERLKGVDSTLKIQPAKLEDSAVYLCASSTGGTGQETQYFGPGTRLLVL.

CDR3 DNA sequence: TGCGCCAGCAGCCAGGAGGACAGGGGAGACACTGAAGCTTTCTTT. This encodes CASSQEDRGDTEAFF. The J gene is TRBJ1-1, the V gene TRBV4-3; 9 nucleotides match TRBD1. Germline CDR1 and CDR2: LGHNA and YSLEER. V was clipped by 3 bases and J by 3 bases; unmatched bases: 5. The CDR3 is made up of 15 amino acids.

This chain connects TRBV18 to TRBJ1-4; 7 nucleotides match TRBD1. CDR1 KGHSH and CDR2 LQKENI come from the germline V gene. Germline trimming cut 5 bases from V and 2 bases from J; bases unmatched to any gene: 5. This CDR3 comprises 15 residues. The CDR3 bases are TGTGCCAGCTCATCCCTACAGGGGACTAATGAAAAACTGTTTTTT. This sequence encodes CASSSLQGTNEKLFF.

The chain links TRBV7-9 to TRBJ2-7; TRBD2 aligns across 8 bases. The CDR3 loop spans 15 amino acids. With 5 bases clipped from V and 7 bases from J, the junction kept 13 bases outside the gene matches. The V gene's germline CDR1 is SEHNR and CDR2 FQNEAQ (reference sequence). As DNA, the CDR3 is TGTGCCAGCAGCCGGTTCCAGCGGGAGATGTGGGAGCAGTACTTC. It encodes CASSRFQREMWEQYF.

This chain connects TRBV15 to TRBJ1-5, with 7 bases fitting TRBD1. The CDR3 is 15 amino acids. Looked up from germline, CDR1 is LNHNV and CDR2 is YYDKDF (reference sequence). Trimming at V came to 4 bases and at J to 0 bases, leaving 3 bases not matched to a gene. This CDR3 reads CATSKGTASNQPQHF. The DNA for the CDR3 is TGTGCCACCAGCAAGGGGACAGCTAGCAATCAGCCCCAGCATTTT.

This sequence joins TRBV5-1 and TRBJ2-1; 7 bases are a match to TRBD2. The CDR3 is made up of 16 amino acids. The germline V gene encodes CDR1 SGHRS and CDR2 YFSETQ. With 4 bases clipped from V and 0 bases from J, the junction kept 7 bases outside the gene matches. This CDR3 is CASSNIAGPSYNEQFF. Here the CDR3 DNA reads TGCGCCAGCAGCAATATAGCGGGTCCCTCCTACAATGAGCAGTTCTTC.

This chain links TRBV7-2 with TRBJ1-5, with D tentatively TRBD1 (5 bases). Germline V lookup: CDR1 SGHTA, CDR2 FQGNSA. The germline V and J ends were trimmed by 2 bases and 6 bases, with 17 bases remaining between them. The CDR3 sequence is 16 residues long. CDR3 in DNA: TGTGCCAGCAGCTTAAGGGCCCGGGACCTGGGTCAGCCCCAGCATTTT. Its translation is CASSLRARDLGQPQHF.

The chain joins TRBV14 to TRBJ1-2; D remains unclear. The CDR3 consists of 11 residues. Trimming stripped 1 base from V and 8 bases from J, with 5 bases between. Germline lookup yields CDR1 SGHDN and CDR2 FVKESK. DNA for the CDR3: TGTGCCAGCAGCCAAGGAGGGGGCTACACCTTC. Encoded protein: CASSQGGGYTF.

This clone was observed once. This rearrangement joins TRBV27 to TRBJ2-5; weak D call: TRBD2 (7 bases). This CDR3 contains 14 residues. Germline CDR1 and CDR2: MNHEY and SMNVEV (reference sequence). Between the trimmed V and J ends, which lost 3 bases and 5 bases, there was a span of 13 bases. CDR3 protein: CASSLRGRRETQYF. CDR3 in DNA: TGTGCCAGCAGTTTGCGGGGGCGCAGGGAGACCCAGTACTTC.